This TCR beta chain appears in the sequencing data of a study of Graves' ophthalmopathy and Graves' hyperthyroidism (dated by TCRdb to 2016 to 2019). In the study overall: A patient counted as having stable hyperthyroidism if there was no progression to ophthalmopathy within 18 months of follow-up. The study used TCR beta repertoire signatures to distinguish Graves' ophthalmopathy from Graves' hyperthyroidism and to predict progression to ophthalmopathy. In roughly 6 hyperthyroidism patients, the T-cell repertoire of thyroid tissue was compared with the T-cell repertoire of blood. An independent validation cohort comprised roughly 20 hyperthyroidism patients and 15 to 17 patients who later progressed from hyperthyroidism to ophthalmopathy. To explore V-J signatures distinguishing ophthalmopathy from hyperthyroidism, a discovery set of some 100 patients (about 44 ophthalmopathy, some 57 stable hyperthyroidism) was enrolled. In total, 135 blood samples were TCR-sequenced: approximately 42 ophthalmopathy, under 80 hyperthyroidism and approximately 17 hyperthyroidism-to-ophthalmopathy patients. Once sampling was done, hyperthyroidism patients were given methimazole at a starting dose of 30 mg daily, while ophthalmopathy patients were given high-dose intravenous methylprednisolone. Findings and caveats that apply to the study as a whole: In validation, the model predicted ophthalmopathy progression with about 70% sensitivity and roughly 78% specificity; more than ten predicted patients were CT-confirmed with GO in a median of about 6.2 months. Most expanded thyroid clonotypes with a frequency above 0.001 also appeared in blood, which suggests that blood repertoires may reflect the immune response in the thyroid. In cross-validation, the 13-signature model distinguished ophthalmopathy from stable hyperthyroidism with 85% to 90% sensitivity and nearly 82% specificity, and in the test set the corresponding values were about 80% and 75%. No statistical method was used to set the sample size in advance, and the investigators knew which group each participant was assigned to.

The CDR3 has 16 amino acids, counting the end cysteine and phenylalanine. Only the CDR3 DNA is retained, 48 bases long and in frame from the first base. V and J are truncated by 3 bases and 0 bases respectively, leaving an intervening sequence of 12 bases. Based on the germline V gene, the CDR1 and CDR2 sequences are SGHRS and YFSETQ. In regard to this clonotype: Its antigen remains unidentified. Nothing much larger sits one base from this clone, and base qualities are not available.

TCR beta CDR3 regions were amplified from RNA transcripts for repertoire sequencing. A first-round RT-PCR used HTBI primers with the Qiagen OneStep RT-PCR kit, followed by a second-round multiplex PCR, size selection and purification. Libraries were sequenced on an Illumina HiSeq2000 using paired-end 100 bp reads. As for the authors' bioinformatics: SOAPnuke was used to process the reads, removing any read that contained adapters or uncalled bases, had a mean Phred below 15, or lacked an exact match to the constant primer or identifier. High-quality paired reads were merged with COPE v1.2.5. Unique nucleotide sequences were defined as clonotypes and aligned to IMGT TRB V, D and J references using MiTCR v1.1. The analysis was limited to V-J combinations with a frequency above 0.0001, which together covered approximately 99% of the repertoires. For each V-J combination, a TCR clonal expansion and chaos score was defined as the ratio of F50 clonal expansion to chaos observed in the TCRdist matrix. Features were reduced by Welch's t-statistics and random forest to around 13 V-J combinations, which fed a naive Bayes classifier. Thyroid-blood repertoire similarity was quantified with the Morisita-Horn index. TCRdb passed the public sequencing reads through fastp at Q25 and MiXCR, retaining productive beta sequences. Rows are combined by CDR3 protein, so each entry shows the most common genes and DNA. These V and J calls derive from TCRdb rather than the authors' analysis. Recorded for this sample are 1 million to 1.3 million distinct CDR3 sequences; 35% to 40% of them occurred a single time. The ten top clones hold 11% of the sample.

Hyperthyroidism patients were newly diagnosed, were aged 18 to 65 years, and had a disease duration under 2 months. Patients were excluded if they had other autoimmune diseases, uncontrolled infections, pregnancy or lactation. Diagnosis relied on clinical symptoms, serum thyroxine, TRAb, thyroid ultrasound and orbital computed tomography. Total RNA was extracted using Trizol reagent, and RNA quality was checked on an Agilent 2100 Bioanalyzer. This clonotype was obtained from an adult man with Graves' hyperthyroidism. The sample was peripheral blood or thyroid tissue (not recorded which). This receptor chain uses TRBV5-1 and TRBJ2-2; TRBD1 is perhaps the D gene, given 6 matching bases. The sequence in DNA is TGCGCCAGCAGCTCCACGGGACATCCGAACACCGGGGAGCTGTTTTTT. Its protein reads: CASSSTGHPNTGELFF.